The 16 T cell receptor beta chains below all came from one sample that was sequenced in a study of blood T cell repertoires in COVID-19. TCRdb keeps only in-frame clones here, not all; method: immunoSEQ multiplex PCR. The repertoire holds a few hundred thousand clones, around 80% seen once, with roughly 4% in the top ten. Material for sequencing was PBMCs or T cells enriched from blood (not recorded which). The receptors were sampled from a man aged 25 to 40 with acute COVID-19.

The CDR3 DNA follows: TGTGCCACCAGTGATTCAGGGGCTCAAGAGACCCAGTACTTC. Translation: CATSDSGAQETQYF. The V gene is TRBV24-1, the J gene TRBJ2-5, with TRBD1 as a possible D gene (6 bases). Germline loops: CDR1 KGHDR, CDR2 SFDVKD. The germline V and J ends were trimmed by 2 bases and 2 bases, with 8 bases remaining between them. CDR3 length equals 14 residues.

The chain carries TRBV18 and TRBJ1-2, with 9 positions matching TRBD1. Germline loops: CDR1 KGHSH, CDR2 LQKENI. The CDR3 is made up of 15 amino acids. The junction had 7 bases not matched to a gene; V was cut back by 3 bases and J by 5 bases. CDR3 DNA: TGTGCCAGCTCACCGGACAGGGGTAGTAGGTATGGCTACACCTTC. Translated: CASSPDRGSRYGYTF.

The V call is TRBV28, the J call TRBJ1-5, with no clear D. From germline, CDR1 is MDHEN and CDR2 SYDVKM. V lost 7 bases and J 3 bases, leaving 7 bases between the germline ends. This CDR3 is 12 amino acids long. CDR3 sequence (DNA): TGTGCCAGCACAGTCCCCAATCAGCCCCAGCATTTT. Encoded protein: CASTVPNQPQHF. Drawing the rest from reference TRBV28 and TRBJ1-5, the complete variable domain is DVKVTQSSRYLVKRTGEKVFLECVQDMDHENMFWYRQDPGLGLRLIYFSYDVKMKEKGDIPEGYSVSREKKERFSLILESASTNQTSMYLCASTVPNQPQHFGDGTRLSIL.

The chain couples TRBV6-5 to TRBJ1-2; D gene unclear. Looked up from germline, CDR1 is MNHEY and CDR2 is SVGAGI. There are 13 residues in the CDR3. The V gene lost 5 bases and the J gene lost 8 bases, with 15 bases spanning the gap. The CDR3 region is CASSRVIAEGYTF. In DNA, the CDR3 is TGTGCCAGCAGTCGAGTTATAGCGGAGGGCTACACCTTC.

The chain carries TRBV28 and TRBJ1-5; D might be TRBD1 (6 bases). Trimming took 3 bases from V and 0 from J, leaving 15 bases between them. There are 17 residues in the CDR3. Per germline, CDR1 MDHEN and CDR2 SYDVKM. CDR3 loop: CASSFMDSTYSNQPQHF. In nucleotides, the CDR3 is TGTGCCAGCAGTTTTATGGACAGCACATATAGCAATCAGCCCCAGCATTTT.

This clone was counted between two and nine times. The chain joins TRBV7-2 to TRBJ1-4; 11 bases match TRBD1. CDR1 SGHTA and CDR2 FQGNSA come from the germline V gene. Trimming cost V 5 bases and J 7 bases; bases outside gene matches: 6. The CDR3 has 15 residues. CDR3 sequence: CASSPRTGGGEKLFF. The CDR3 coding sequence is TGTGCCAGCAGCCCCAGGACAGGGGGCGGTGAAAAACTGTTTTTT.

The V gene is TRBV10-2, the J gene TRBJ1-2; 8 bases line up with TRBD1. The CDR3 contains 15 residues. CDR1 is WSHSY, CDR2 SAAADI, per germline. V was clipped by 6 bases and J by 3 bases; unmatched bases: 9. CDR3 sequence: CASRGQEGNDYGYTF. In nucleotides, the CDR3 is TGCGCCAGCAGGGGACAGGAGGGGAATGACTATGGCTACACCTTC.

This chain uses TRBV9 with TRBJ2-7; tentatively, D is TRBD1 (6 bases). The CDR3 is 13 amino acids. Germline V gene sequence: CDR1 SGDLS, CDR2 YYNGEE. V was shortened by 3 bases and J by 6 bases, with 13 bases between the two germline ends. The CDR3 sequence: CASSATGSSEQYV. Here the CDR3 DNA reads TGTGCCAGCAGCGCAACAGGGAGTAGCGAGCAGTACGTC.

The J gene is TRBJ2-2, the V gene TRBV6-2 or TRBV6-3, with TRBD2 identical over 7 bases. There are 17 residues in the CDR3. Germline CDR1 MNHEY, CDR2 SVGEGT. V lost 5 bases to trimming and J lost 1 base; unmatched junction nucleotides: 10. The CDR3 protein is CASSPFVGLLNTGELFF. CDR3 in DNA: TGTGCCAGCAGTCCCTTCGTGGGACTACTGAACACCGGGGAGCTGTTTTTT.

The chain carries TRBV5-4 and TRBJ1-1; D is ambiguous. The V and J ends lost 0 bases and 0 bases respectively, with 6 bases between them. The length of the CDR3 is 14 residues. Germline CDR1 and CDR2: SGHNT and YYREEE (reference sequence). The CDR3 DNA reads as TGTGCCAGCAGCTTGGGGCCCTTGAACACTGAAGCTTTCTTT. Amino acid sequence: CASSLGPLNTEAFF.

The chain combines TRBV5-3 with TRBJ1-1; D ambiguous. TRBV5-3 is an open reading frame, and its role is uncertain. The CDR3 is 10 residues long. Trimming removed 10 bases from V and 4 bases from J, with 8 bases in between. The CDR3 sequence is CAPSGTEAFF. The DNA of the CDR3 is TGTGCCCCGAGTGGCACTGAAGCTTTCTTT.

This chain connects TRBV6-1 to TRBJ1-3, with 8 bases lining up with TRBD1. CDR3 length: 16 residues. J gave up 3 bases and V 3 bases, and 7 bases lay outside the gene matches. CDR1 is MNHNS and CDR2 is SASEGT in the germline V gene. Here the CDR3 DNA reads TGTGCCAGCAGTGACCCGACAGGGGATCATGGAAACACCATATATTTT. Translation gives CASSDPTGDHGNTIYF.

Note on this clone: This specimen includes other DNA sequences encoding the same CDR3. The chain employs TRBV6-4 and TRBJ2-3, with 10 bases identical to TRBD2. V was pared by 0 bases and J by 3 bases, with 0 bases of the junction left unmatched. Germline V gene sequence: CDR1 MRHNA, CDR2 SNTAGT. The CDR3 has 15 amino acids. Written as DNA, the CDR3 is TGTGCCAGCAGTGACTCTAGCGGGGGGACAGATACGCAGTATTTT. It codes for CASSDSSGGTDTQYF.

V is TRBV7-7 and J is TRBJ2-1; TRBD2 agrees at 10 bases. Germline V gene sequence: CDR1 SSHAT, CDR2 FNYEAQ (reference sequence). The CDR3 contains 15 residues. V dropped 5 bases and J dropped 7; count of bases not matched to a gene: 8. CDR3 amino acids: CASSISSGGANEQFF. The CDR3 DNA follows: TGTGCCAGCAGCATATCGAGCGGGGGGGCGAATGAGCAGTTCTTC. Using reference TRBV7-7 and TRBJ2-1 for the parts outside the CDR3, the full variable domain is GAGVSQSPRYKVTKRGQDVTLRCDPISSHATLYWYQQALGQGPEFLTYFNYEAQPDKSGLPSDRFSAERPEGSISTLTIQRTEQRDSAMYRCASSISSGGANEQFFGPGTRLTVL.

The chain carries TRBV7-6 and TRBJ2-5; 9 bases line up with TRBD1. CDR1 and CDR2 from the germline V gene are SGHVS and FNYEAQ. The V segment lost 5 bases and the J segment 4 bases; nucleotides outside the gene matches: 8. CDR3 size: 15 residues. In DNA form, the CDR3 reads TGTGCCAGCAGCAGGGGACAGGGTCTAGGAGAGACCCAGTACTTC. It translates to CASSRGQGLGETQYF.

The chain employs TRBV7-9 and TRBJ1-6, with 7 bases that match TRBD1. CDR1 and CDR2 (germline): SEHNR, FQNEAQ (reference sequence). The CDR3 is made up of 15 amino acids. Trimming removed 5 bases from V and 8 bases from J; junction bases left unmatched: 9. CDR3 bases: TGTGCCAGCAGCCAGACCGACAGGGTCCATTCACCCCTCCACTTT. Translated, it gives CASSQTDRVHSPLHF.